This T cell receptor beta chain is from a study of blood T cell repertoires in COVID-19. Study summary: Acute and convalescent COVID-19 specimens originated in the United States, Italy and Spain. Nucleic acid was either cDNA or gDNA, and it came from T cells, B-cell-depleted T cells, or PBMCs.

Per the original data handling: Scientists estimated how many nucleated cells there were by amplifying reference gene primers. Produced via immunoSEQ multiplex PCR; TCRdb's table is partial and in-frame only. V, J and clone size are taken as reported in that table, and D and trimming were inferred from the DNA itself. Among 300,000 or so clones, 85% to 90% were seen once, and the ten largest hold over 3.5%. This sequence was found in a woman in her 40s with acute or convalescent COVID-19. Sequencing was performed on peripheral blood.

The CDR3 DNA is TGTGCCAGCAGTGAATCCCGGACAGCCACGAACACCGGGGAGCTGTTTTTT. This encodes CASSESRTATNTGELFF. This chain links TRBV25-1 with TRBJ2-2; maybe TRBD1 (6 bases). The CDR3 extends over 17 amino acids. The germline V gene encodes CDR1 MGHDK and CDR2 SYGVNS. V was clipped by 1 base and J by 0 bases, with 12 bases between them.